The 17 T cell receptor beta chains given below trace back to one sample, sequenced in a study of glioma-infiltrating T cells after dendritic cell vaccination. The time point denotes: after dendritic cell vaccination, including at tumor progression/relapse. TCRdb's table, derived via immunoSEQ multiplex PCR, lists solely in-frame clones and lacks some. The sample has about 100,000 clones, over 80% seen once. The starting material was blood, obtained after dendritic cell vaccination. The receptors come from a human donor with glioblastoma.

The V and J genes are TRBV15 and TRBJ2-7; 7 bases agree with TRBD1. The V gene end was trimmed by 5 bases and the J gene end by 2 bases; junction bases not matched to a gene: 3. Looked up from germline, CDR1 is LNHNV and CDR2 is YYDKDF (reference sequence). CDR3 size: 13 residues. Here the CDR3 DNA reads TGTGCCACCAGCGACAGGGCCACCTACGAGCAGTACTTC. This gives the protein CATSDRATYEQYF.

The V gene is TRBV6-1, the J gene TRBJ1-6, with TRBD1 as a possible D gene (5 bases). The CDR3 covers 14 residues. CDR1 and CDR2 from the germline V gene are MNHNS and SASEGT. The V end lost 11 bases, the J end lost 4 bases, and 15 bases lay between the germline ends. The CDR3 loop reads CAGRLGGYNSPLHF. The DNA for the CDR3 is TGTGCCGGCCGCCTCGGGGGATATAATTCACCCCTCCACTTT.

Written as DNA, the CDR3 is TGTGCCAGCACAGGGGCCTATGGCTACACCTTC. This encodes CASTGAYGYTF. The genes are TRBV6-5 and TRBJ1-2; perhaps TRBD1 as D (6 bases). Germline V gene sequence: CDR1 MNHEY, CDR2 SVGAGI. The V gene lost 7 bases and the J gene lost 4 bases, with 7 bases spanning the gap. This CDR3 is 11 amino acids long.

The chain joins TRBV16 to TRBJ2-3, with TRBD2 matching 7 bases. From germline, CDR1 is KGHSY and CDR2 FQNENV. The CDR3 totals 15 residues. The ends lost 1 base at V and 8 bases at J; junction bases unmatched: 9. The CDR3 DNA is TGTGCCAGCAGCCAATTGTCGAGCGGGATGGTTACGCAGTATTTT. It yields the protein CASSQLSSGMVTQYF.

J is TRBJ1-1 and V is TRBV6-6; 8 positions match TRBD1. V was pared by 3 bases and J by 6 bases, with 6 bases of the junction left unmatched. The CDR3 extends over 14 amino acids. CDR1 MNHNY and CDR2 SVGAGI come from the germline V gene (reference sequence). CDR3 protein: CASSYTGQGAEAFF. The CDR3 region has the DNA TGTGCCAGCAGTTATACCGGACAGGGAGCTGAAGCTTTCTTT.

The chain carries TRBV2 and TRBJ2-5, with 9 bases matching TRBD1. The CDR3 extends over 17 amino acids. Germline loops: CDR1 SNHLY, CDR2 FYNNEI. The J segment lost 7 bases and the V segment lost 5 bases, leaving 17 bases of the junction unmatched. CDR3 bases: TGTGCCAGCAGTAAATTACAGGGGGCTGGGGATCCCGGGACCCAGTACTTC. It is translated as CASSKLQGAGDPGTQYF.

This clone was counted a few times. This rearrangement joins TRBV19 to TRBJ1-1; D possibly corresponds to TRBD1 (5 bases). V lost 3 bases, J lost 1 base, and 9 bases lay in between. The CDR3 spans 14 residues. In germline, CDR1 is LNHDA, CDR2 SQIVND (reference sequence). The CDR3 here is CASSIQQANTEAFF. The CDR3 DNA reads TGTGCCAGTAGTATCCAACAGGCGAACACTGAAGCTTTCTTT. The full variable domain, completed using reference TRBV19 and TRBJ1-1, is DGGITQSPKYLFRKEGQNVTLSCEQNLNHDAMYWYRQDPGQGLRLIYYSQIVNDFQKGDIAEGYSVSREKKESFPLTVTSAQKNPTAFYLCASSIQQANTEAFFGQGTRLTVV.

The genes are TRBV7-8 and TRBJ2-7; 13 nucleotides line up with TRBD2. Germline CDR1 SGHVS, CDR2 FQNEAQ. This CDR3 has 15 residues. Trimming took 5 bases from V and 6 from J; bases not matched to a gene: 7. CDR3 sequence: CASSALLAGGSEQYF. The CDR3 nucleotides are TGTGCCAGCAGCGCGCTACTAGCGGGGGGGAGCGAGCAGTACTTC.

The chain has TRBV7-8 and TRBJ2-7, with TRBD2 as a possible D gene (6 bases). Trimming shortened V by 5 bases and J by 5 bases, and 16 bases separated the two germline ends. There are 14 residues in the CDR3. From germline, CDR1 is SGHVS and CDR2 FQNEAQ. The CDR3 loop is CASSPLGGFNEQYF. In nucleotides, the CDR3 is TGTGCCAGCAGCCCCTTGGGGGGATTTAACGAGCAGTACTTC.

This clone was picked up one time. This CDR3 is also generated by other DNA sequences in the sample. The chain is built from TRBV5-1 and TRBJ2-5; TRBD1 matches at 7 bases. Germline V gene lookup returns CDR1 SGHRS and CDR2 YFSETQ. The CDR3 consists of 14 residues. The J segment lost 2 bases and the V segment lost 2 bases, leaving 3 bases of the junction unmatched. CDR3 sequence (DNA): TGCGCCAGCAGCTTAGGCAGGGGGCAAGAGACCCAGTACTTC. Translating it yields CASSLGRGQETQYF.

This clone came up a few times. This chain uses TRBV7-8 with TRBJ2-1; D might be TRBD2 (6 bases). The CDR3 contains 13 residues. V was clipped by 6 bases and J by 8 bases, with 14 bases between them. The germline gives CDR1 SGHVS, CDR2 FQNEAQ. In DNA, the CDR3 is TGTGCCAGCAGACGTCGACTAGTCTATGAGCAGTTCTTC. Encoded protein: CASRRRLVYEQFF.

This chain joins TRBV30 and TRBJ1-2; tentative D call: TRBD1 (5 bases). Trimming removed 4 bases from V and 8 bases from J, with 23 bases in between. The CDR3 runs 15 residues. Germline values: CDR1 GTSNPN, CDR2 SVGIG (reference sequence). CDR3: CAWTSPARQRVGYTF. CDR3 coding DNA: TGTGCCTGGACTTCGCCAGCGCGACAGCGGGTAGGCTACACCTTC.

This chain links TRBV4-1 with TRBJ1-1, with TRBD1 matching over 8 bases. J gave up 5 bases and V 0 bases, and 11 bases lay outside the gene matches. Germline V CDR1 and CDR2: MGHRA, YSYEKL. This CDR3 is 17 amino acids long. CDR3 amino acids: CASSQDRLRQGKTEAFF. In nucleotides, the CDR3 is TGCGCCAGCAGCCAAGATCGGTTACGACAGGGGAAAACTGAAGCTTTCTTT.

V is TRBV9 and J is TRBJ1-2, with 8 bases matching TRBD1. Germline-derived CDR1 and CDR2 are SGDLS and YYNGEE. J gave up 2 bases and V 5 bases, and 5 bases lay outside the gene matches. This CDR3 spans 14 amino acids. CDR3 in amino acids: CASSDTGGNYGYTF. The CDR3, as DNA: TGTGCCAGCAGTGATACAGGGGGGAACTATGGCTACACCTTC.

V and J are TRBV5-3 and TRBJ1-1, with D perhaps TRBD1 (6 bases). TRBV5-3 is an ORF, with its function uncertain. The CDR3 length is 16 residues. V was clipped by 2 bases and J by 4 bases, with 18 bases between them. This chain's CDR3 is CARSFSAGARCTEAFF. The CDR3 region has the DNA TGTGCCAGAAGCTTTTCTGCAGGGGCTAGGTGCACTGAAGCTTTCTTT.

The CDR3 DNA is TGTGCCAGCAGCCCCGACAGGGAAAATTCACCCCTCCACTTT. Its translation: CASSPDRENSPLHF. V is TRBV7-9 and J is TRBJ1-6; 7 nucleotides match TRBD1. J lost 7 bases, V lost 5 bases, and 5 bases had no gene match. This CDR3 spans 14 amino acids. Per the germline V gene, CDR1 is SEHNR and CDR2 is FQNEAQ (reference sequence).

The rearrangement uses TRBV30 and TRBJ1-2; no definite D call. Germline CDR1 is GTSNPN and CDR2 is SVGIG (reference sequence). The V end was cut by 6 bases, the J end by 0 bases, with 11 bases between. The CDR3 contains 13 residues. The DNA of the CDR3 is TGTGCCTGCCCACTCCTAGCTAACTATGGCTACACCTTC. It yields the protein CACPLLANYGYTF.